This T cell receptor beta chain was identified in a study of T cell responses to AZD1222 COVID-19 vaccine (dated by TCRdb to 2020 to 2023). Context from the whole study: A total of approximately 250 trial participants underwent TCR sequencing, of whom about 210 had received two doses of AZD1222 and approximately 26 had received two doses of the MenACWY control vaccine. Enrollment into the trials was organized by age into subgroups of 18-55, 56-69 and 70-plus years, and those subgroups contained 148, 28 and 57 TCR-sequenced participants, respectively. The paper as a whole reports these results and caveats: Nearly half of unique spike-specific TCRs reportedly recognized epitopes outside regions mutated in the B.1.351 and B.1.1.7 variants. The vaccine-associated CD4 TCRs covered the entire spike protein, and the dominant responses fell in regions 160-218 and 743-854. Conclusions about previously exposed vaccinees are limited, since just five or six AZD1222 recipients were seropositive for SARS-CoV-2 at baseline. In the small 56-69-year group, the increase in depth fell short of significance, most likely because of low power. After two AZD1222 doses, both the breadth and the depth of spike-specific TCRs were significantly higher than at day 0 and than in MenACWY recipients. Most participants were white British and females outnumbered males, and the authors suggested that clonal diversity may have been underestimated. No day 14 peak-response samples were available, so repertoires were characterized only after the peak T cell response.

The CDR3 regions of human TCRbeta chains were subjected to immunosequencing. On the study's bioinformatics: TCRs in the repertoires were compared against a reference library of SARS-CoV-2-specific TCRs that had been generated with the MIRA antigen-specificity platform. Breadth meant the fraction of unique TCRs that were SARS-CoV-2-associated, whereas depth meant the fraction of total T cells that were SARS-CoV-2-associated. Each spike-specific TCR was assigned to its reactive spike region and to a CD4 or CD8 class using the MIRA data. Log10-transformed breadth and depth values were compared by one-way ANOVA with Sidak's multiple comparisons tests. What TCRdb holds here is the immuneACCESS table cut down to in-frame rearrangements. Part of the clones is not present; checked against another copy, under half of the missing clones reflect an unresolved V gene, and the others are unexplained. V, J and clone size are those of that table, while D and trimming were read from the DNA. The sample records 150,000 or so clones, around 92% of which are singletons. Roughly 3% of the sample belongs to the ten largest clones.

From its cysteine to its phenylalanine, the CDR3 spans 16 amino acids. The read is trimmed to its CDR3 DNA, 48 bases read in frame from base 1. V trim: 0 bases; J trim: 1 base; unmatched bases: 4. CDR1 and CDR2, looked up from the germline V gene, are SGHAT and FQNNGV. As concerns this clone: Its antigen remains unidentified. It has no much larger one-base neighbor in the sample; base qualities were not kept.

The time point label of this sample denotes: about 28 days (+/-7) after the second vaccine dose. AZD1222 recipients with second doses at about 4 weeks or about 12 weeks were pooled, because spike-specific TCR depth and breadth did not differ between schedules. Samples from vaccinated people were obtained from the UK trials COV001 and COV002, which included a single-blind randomized controlled phase 2/3 trial of AZD1222 (ChAdOx1 nCoV-19) in healthy adults. For TCRbeta chain sequencing, PBMC samples from trial participants were taken at day 0 and at day 28 after the second dose. The chain joins TRBV11-2 to TRBJ2-3, with 7 bases in between that match TRBD1. Sequenced here: peripheral blood, sampled 28 days after the second AZD1222 dose. The sequence was obtained from an adult who received the AZD1222 COVID-19 vaccine. For the CDR3, the sequence is CASSLEGGIRTDTQYF. The DNA sequence is as follows: TGTGCCAGCAGCTTAGAAGGGGGCATCCGCACAGATACGCAGTATTTT.